The entry below gives a single TCR beta chain sequence along with its context. Antigen unknown. The data were obtained in a study of cytomegalovirus exposure and HLA in healthy donors. Study findings and constraints: When analyzed later, a missense DCLRE1C variant was found to be linked to TCR beta V- and J-gene trimming. Among donors in an Asian-associated ancestry cluster, a later analysis reportedly found fewer N-insertions than the roughly 610-donor mean. In a later analysis, across HLA loci, associated TCR counts were highest for DRB1, lowest for HLA-C.

PCR amplification relied on 60 Vbeta primers (plus 13 Jbeta primers). Generated by immunoSEQ multiplex PCR, the TCRdb table keeps only in-frame clones and is missing some. The table shows 250,000 or so clones, with about nine tenths occurring only once. The sequencing sample was made of PBMCs. The sequence came from a girl aged 2-10 years in good health and CMV-seronegative.

CDR3 residues: CASSLQPGTLTTYEQYF. In DNA form, the CDR3 reads TGTGCCAGCAGCCTCCAACCCGGGACACTGACCACCTACGAGCAGTACTTC. The V call is TRBV4-2, the J call TRBJ2-7, with a weak D call TRBD1 (6 bases). Trimming removed 4 bases from V and 2 bases from J, with 21 bases in between. The CDR3 extends over 17 amino acids. The germline gives CDR1 LGHNA, CDR2 YNFKEQ.